Listed here is a single T cell receptor beta chain. The specificity of this receptor is unknown. No base-level quality is on record; no much larger clone is a single base apart. This record belongs to a study of blood T cells in healthy people across ages (dated by TCRdb to the mid-2010s). Some background on the complete study: In model experiments, roughly one uniquely barcoded TCR beta cDNA molecule per two T cells was captured by template switching. To track age-related changes in TCR beta repertoire diversity, the study relied on deep sequencing normalized with unique cDNA molecular identifiers. Four age groups were formed from the donors: young (average 16 years), middle-aged (around 37), aged (62) and long-lived (about 75). Donors of different ages were randomly distributed across sequencing lanes to avoid experimental bias. Two additional independent replicas of 1 million unique cDNA reads from the same blood draw were analyzed for two donors (one aged 18 to 30 and one aged 80 or older). Summary of the overall study and its limitations: Bulk unsorted PBMC profiling prevented conclusive comparison of naive and antigen-experienced compartments. Compared with the aged group, the long-lived group had more naive CD4+ T cells, fewer expanded clones and increased TCR diversity, suggesting age selection. Because donor CMV infection status was unknown, age-related changes in expanded clonotypes were potentially confounded. As age increased, observed TCR beta diversity per million T cells dropped in a roughly linear way, and a significant reduction was already evident by age around 41. Estimates of total diversity based on one million sequenced T cells were regarded as lower bounds and as underestimates. The percentage of naive T cells measured by flow cytometry correlated strongly with observed TCR beta diversity.

Receptor libraries were prepared by 5' RACE. The data were produced on an Illumina HiSeq 2500. The second PCR ran for about 7 to 11 cycles and used a J-beta primer mix along with a sample-barcoded 5' primer. Each TCR beta cDNA molecule received a unique molecular identifier from a template-switch 5' adaptor carrying 12 random nucleotides. At least 2.5 million CDR3-containing paired-end reads were obtained from each sample. The Mint cDNA synthesis kit, primed by a TRBC-specific oligonucleotide, was used to synthesize first-strand cDNA from all RNA. All cDNA was treated with uracil-DNA glycosylase and then went through a first 18-cycle PCR with the universal primers M1SS and BC2_uni_R. Concerning the study's data processing: For normalization, 1 million high-quality reads, each with a distinct molecular identifier, were randomly selected from each sample. Reads sharing molecular identifiers were discarded rather than binned into consensus sequences. MiTCR, set to a Q25 quality threshold and the strictest error-elimination algorithm, was used for CDR3 identification, clonotype clustering and error correction. A nonparametric unseen species model using Euler transformation provided a lower-bound estimate of total TCR beta diversity. TCRdb trimmed the raw reads at Q25, called clones with MiXCR and kept productive beta chains. Duplicate CDR3 protein sequences are folded into a single record with the most common DNA and genes. TCRdb, rather than the study authors, made the V and J calls. The sample records 1.5 million to 2 million distinct CDR3 sequences, 25% to 30% of which are singletons. The ten largest account for 7.7% of the sample.

Systemically healthy Caucasian individuals from Russia, some 36 in total and aged about 6 to 100 years, were included as donors. Each donor gave about 9.8 milliliters of peripheral blood, drawn into EDTA-treated Vacutainer tubes. Ficoll-Paque density-gradient centrifugation was used to isolate PBMCs, with at least 7 million per sample. Trizol reagent was used to extract total RNA from the PBMCs, yielding at least 5 micrograms per sample. For every donor, an aliquot of PBMCs went through flow cytometry to measure the percentages of naive CD45RAhigh/CD27high T cells. Input material: blood. This TCR was recovered from a woman aged 30 to 39 in good health.

CDR3 region: CASSFRDSNEAFF. Here is the DNA: TGTGCCAGCAGCTTCCGGGACAGCAATGAAGCTTTCTTT. This chain joins TRBV11-2 to TRBJ1-1; 7 central bases correspond to TRBD1. Trimmed from V: 3 bases; trimmed from J: 7 bases; junction bases lacking a gene match: 5. The germline V gene supplies CDR1 SGHAT and CDR2 FQNNGV. The CDR3 holds 13 amino acids from the cysteine to the phenylalanine. The entry retains the CDR3 DNA only, 39 bases that are in frame from base 1. The CDR3, completed at both ends by the reference TRBV11-2 and TRBJ1-1 genes, gives the full variable domain EAGVAQSPRYKIIEKRQSVAFWCNPISGHATLYWYQQILGQGPKLLIQFQNNGVVDDSQLPKDRFSAERLKGVDSTLKIQPAKLEDSAVYLCASSFRDSNEAFFGQGTRLTVV.